What follows is one TCR beta chain and its context. This entry comes from a study of lymphopenia after photon versus proton radiotherapy. The V and J ends lost 4 bases and 5 bases, in that order; junction bases with no gene match: 7. The length of the CDR3 is 16 residues. Germline loops: CDR1 SGHVS, CDR2 FQNEAQ. Assay used: immunoSEQ multiplex PCR; TCRdb lists only in-frame clones, some missing. The profile shows 77,000 or so clones, 83% of them singletons. The receptor was derived from a man in his 60s with pancreatic cancer. V is TRBV7-8 and J is TRBJ2-5; 13 bases are shared with TRBD2. The sequenced sample was peripheral blood, obtained from a patient treated with proton-based radiotherapy. The CDR3 is CASSSLAGGPSETQYF. In DNA, the CDR3 is TGTGCCAGCAGCTCACTAGCGGGAGGGCCCTCTGAGACCCAGTACTTC. The full variable domain, with the rest looked up from reference TRBV7-8 and TRBJ2-5, is GAGVSQSPRYKVAKRGQDVALRCDPISGHVSLFWYQQALGQGPEFLTYFQNEAQLDKSGLPSDRFFAERPEGSVSTLKIQRTQQEDSAVYLCASSSLAGGPSETQYFGPGTRLLVL.